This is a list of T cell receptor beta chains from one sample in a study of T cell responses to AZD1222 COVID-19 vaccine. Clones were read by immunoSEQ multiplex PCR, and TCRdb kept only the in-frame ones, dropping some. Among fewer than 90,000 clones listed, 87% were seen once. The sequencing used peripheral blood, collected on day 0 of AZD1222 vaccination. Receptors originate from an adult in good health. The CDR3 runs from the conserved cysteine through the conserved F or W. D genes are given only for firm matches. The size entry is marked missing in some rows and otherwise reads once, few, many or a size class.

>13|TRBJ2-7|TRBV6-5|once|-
CASSLNQGAEQYF
TGTGCCAGCAGTCTCAATCAGGGAGCCGAGCAGTACTTC
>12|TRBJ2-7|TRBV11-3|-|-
CASSLPIGEQYF
TGTGCCAGCAGCCTACCCATCGGCGAGCAGTACTTC
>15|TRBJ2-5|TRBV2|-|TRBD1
CASSERGQHKETQYF
TGTGCCAGCAGTGAAAGGGGACAGCACAAAGAGACCCAGTACTTC
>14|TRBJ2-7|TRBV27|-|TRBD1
CASTGTGPIYEQYF
TGTGCCAGCACAGGGACAGGGCCCATCTACGAGCAGTACTTC
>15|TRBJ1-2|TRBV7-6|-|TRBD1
CASSSYRGLNYGYTF
TGTGCCAGCAGCTCCTACAGGGGGCTCAACTATGGCTACACCTTC
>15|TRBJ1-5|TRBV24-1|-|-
CATSAGSHSNQPQHF
TGTGCCACCAGTGCAGGGTCCCATAGCAATCAGCCCCAGCATTTT
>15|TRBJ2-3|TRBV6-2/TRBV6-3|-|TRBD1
CASSYADRGQDTQYF
TGTGCCAGCAGTTACGCCGACAGGGGGCAGGATACGCAGTATTTT
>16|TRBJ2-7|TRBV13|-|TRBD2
CASSFQGGSQSYEQYF
TGTGCCAGCAGCTTTCAAGGCGGGAGTCAATCCTACGAGCAGTACTTC
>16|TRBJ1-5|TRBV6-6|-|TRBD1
CASSRTGTGVDQPQHF
TGTGCCAGCAGTCGAACCGGGACAGGGGTAGATCAGCCCCAGCATTTT
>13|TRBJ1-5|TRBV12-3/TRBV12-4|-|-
CASSLQEYQPQHF
TGTGCCAGCAGTTTGCAGGAATATCAGCCCCAGCATTTT
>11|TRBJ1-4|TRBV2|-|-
CATSVREKLFF
TGTGCCACCTCGGTGCGTGAAAAACTGTTTTTT
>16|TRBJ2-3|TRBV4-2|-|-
CASSQGESGPTDTQYF
TGTGCCAGCAGCCAAGGGGAGTCAGGTCCCACAGATACGCAGTATTTT
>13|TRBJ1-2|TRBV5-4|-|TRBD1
CASSGQGNYGYTF
TGTGCCAGCAGCGGACAGGGGAACTATGGCTACACCTTC
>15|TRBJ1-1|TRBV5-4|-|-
CASSGGTSKNTEAFF
TGTGCCAGCAGCGGCGGGACTTCGAAGAACACTGAAGCTTTCTTT
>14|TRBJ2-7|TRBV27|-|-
CASRRLPGSYEQYF
TGTGCCAGCAGACGACTCCCTGGGTCCTACGAGCAGTACTTC
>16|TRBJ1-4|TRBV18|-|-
CASSPLGPKINEKLFF
TGTGCCAGCTCACCACTTGGACCTAAAATAAATGAAAAACTGTTTTTT
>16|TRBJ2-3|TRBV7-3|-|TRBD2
CASSLEPAGASDTQYF
TGTGCCAGCAGCTTAGAACCGGCGGGAGCGTCAGATACGCAGTATTTT
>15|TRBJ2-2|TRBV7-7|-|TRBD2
CASSLRLARAGELFF
TGTGCCAGCAGCTTACGACTAGCACGGGCCGGGGAGCTGTTTTTT
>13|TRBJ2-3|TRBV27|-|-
CASSFLDKDTQYF
TGTGCCAGCAGTTTCCTTGATAAGGATACGCAGTATTTT
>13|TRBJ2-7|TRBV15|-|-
CATSPQPSYEQYF
TGTGCCACCAGCCCACAGCCCTCCTACGAGCAGTACTTC
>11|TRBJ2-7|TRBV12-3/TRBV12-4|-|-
CASSSFYEQYF
TGTGCCAGCAGTTCCTTCTACGAGCAGTACTTC
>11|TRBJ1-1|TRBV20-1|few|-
CSASLRLIGFF
TGCAGTGCTAGTCTCCGGTTGATTGGTTTCTTT
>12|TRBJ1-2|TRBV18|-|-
CASSPEDYGYTF
TGTGCCAGCTCACCAGAAGACTATGGCTACACCTTC
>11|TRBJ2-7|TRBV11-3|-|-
CASSDTYEQYF
TGTGCCAGCAGCGATACCTACGAGCAGTACTTC